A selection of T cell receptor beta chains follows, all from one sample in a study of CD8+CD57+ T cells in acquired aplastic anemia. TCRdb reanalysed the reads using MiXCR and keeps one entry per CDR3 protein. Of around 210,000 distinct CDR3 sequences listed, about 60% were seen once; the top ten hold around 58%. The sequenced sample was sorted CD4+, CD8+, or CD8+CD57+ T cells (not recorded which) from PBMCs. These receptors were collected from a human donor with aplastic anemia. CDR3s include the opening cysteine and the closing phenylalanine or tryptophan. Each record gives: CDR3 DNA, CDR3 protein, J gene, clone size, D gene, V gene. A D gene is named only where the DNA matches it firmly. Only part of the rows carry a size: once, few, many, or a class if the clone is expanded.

TGTGCCAGCAGCATCTCCGGGGAGGGTGCCTACAATGAGCAGTTCTTC,CASSISGEGAYNEQFF,TRBJ2-1,many,TRBD2,TRBV7-8
TGTGCCACCAGTGACACCGGGACCCTCTACGAGCAGTACTTC,CATSDTGTLYEQYF,TRBJ2-7,NA,NA,TRBV24-1
TGTGCCAGCAGCTTAGGCCAACTAGCGGGGGGGCTTCGGCCTTACGAGCAGTACTTC,CASSLGQLAGGLRPYEQYF,TRBJ2-7,NA,TRBD2,TRBV7-9
TGTGCCAGCAGTCCCCGACAGGGGGCGGGCAATGAGCAGTTCTTC,CASSPRQGAGNEQFF,TRBJ2-1,few,TRBD1,TRBV5-4
TGTGCCAGCAGCTTATTTGGGGACTCCTACGAGCAGTACTTC,CASSLFGDSYEQYF,TRBJ2-7,NA,NA,TRBV7-9
TGTGCCAGCAGTGATCCCCGTACACCGGGGGGCACAGATACGCAGTATTTT,CASSDPRTPGGTDTQYF,TRBJ2-3,NA,NA,TRBV25-1
TGCAGTGCTAGACTAGCGGGGAACGAGCAGTACTTC,CSARLAGNEQYF,TRBJ2-7,NA,TRBD2,TRBV20-1
TGTGCCAGCAGTTACTCAGGGGTTCGGGCGCAGTATTTT,CASSYSGVRAQYF,TRBJ2-3,NA,NA,TRBV6-5
TGCAGTGCTATACTAGCGGTCGACAATGAGCAGTTCTTC,CSAILAVDNEQFF,TRBJ2-1,NA,TRBD2,TRBV20-1
TGCAGTGCTGCCGCACTAGCGGGGGGCACAGATACGCAGTATTTT,CSAAALAGGTDTQYF,TRBJ2-3,NA,TRBD2,TRBV20-1
TGTGCCAGCAGCGACATTGAGGAGGACTCACCCCTCCACTTT,CASSDIEEDSPLHF,TRBJ1-6,NA,NA,TRBV2
TGTGCCAGCAGTTACTCCGCGGGGGGCGATTACGAGCAGTACTTC,CASSYSAGGDYEQYF,TRBJ2-7,many,TRBD2,TRBV6-5
TGTGCCAGCAGCCCCCGGACAGGGTACGAGCAGTACTTC,CASSPRTGYEQYF,TRBJ2-7,NA,TRBD1,TRBV7-8
TGTGCCAGCAGCTTAGCCGACAGCCCAGGGTACGAGCAGTACTTC,CASSLADSPGYEQYF,TRBJ2-7,once,NA,TRBV7-9
TGTGCCAGCAGCGTGGGGCAGGGGGACCTCACTGAAGCTTTCTTT,CASSVGQGDLTEAFF,TRBJ1-1,NA,TRBD1,TRBV9
TGTGCCAGCAGACGGACAGGGGTTGGGGCCAACGTCCTGACTTTC,CASRRTGVGANVLTF,TRBJ2-6,once,TRBD1,TRBV6-1
TGTGCCATCAGTGAGGGGACATGGACCGGGGAGCTGTTTTTT,CAISEGTWTGELFF,TRBJ2-2,NA,NA,TRBV10-3
TGTGCCAGCAGCGTCCGAGCTAGCGGGGAAGAGACCCAGTACTTC,CASSVRASGEETQYF,TRBJ2-5,NA,TRBD2,TRBV9
TGTGCCAGCATCCAGCGCGACGAGCAGTACTTC,CASIQRDEQYF,TRBJ2-7,NA,NA,TRBV6-1
TGTGCCAGTAGCATCGGACACAAAGCCGTCTTC,CASSIGHKAVF,TRBJ2-7,NA,NA,TRBV19
TGTGCCAGCAGCCCACGGGACAGGGGATCTTGGCCCTACGAGCAGTACTTC,CASSPRDRGSWPYEQYF,TRBJ2-7,NA,TRBD1,TRBV14
TGCAGCGTTGAAACACTTCTCGTGAACACTGAAGCTTTCTTT,CSVETLLVNTEAFF,TRBJ1-1,NA,NA,TRBV29-1
TGTGCCAGCTCCCGAGCGGGGACGAACACCGGGGAGCTGTTTTTT,CASSRAGTNTGELFF,TRBJ2-2,NA,TRBD2,TRBV19
TGCAGTGCTAGAGATAACAGGGATTACAATGAGCAGTTCTTC,CSARDNRDYNEQFF,TRBJ2-1,NA,NA,TRBV20-1
TGCAGTGCACCGCACAGGGGAGGTAATTCACCCCTCCACTTT,CSAPHRGGNSPLHF,TRBJ1-6,NA,TRBD1,TRBV20-1
TGCGCCAGCAGCCAATGGTCGGGGGACGGCTACACCTTC,CASSQWSGDGYTF,TRBJ1-2,NA,NA,TRBV5-1
TGTGCCAGCGGACAGTACTCTGGAAAACTGTTTTTT,CASGQYSGKLFF,TRBJ1-4,NA,NA,TRBV7-3
TGCGCCAACGTCGGGGGCGGGAGGGCCGATGAGCAGTTCTTC,CANVGGGRADEQFF,TRBJ2-1,few,TRBD2,TRBV10-1
TGTGCCAGCAGCGTAGGTAACGGTGAGCAGTACTTC,CASSVGNGEQYF,TRBJ2-7,NA,NA,TRBV9
TGTGCCACCAGTGATCGAACAGGGTATACGAATGAGCAGTTCTTC,CATSDRTGYTNEQFF,TRBJ2-1,NA,NA,TRBV24-1
TGCAGTGCCCTCGGACAGGGGGGCAATGAGCAGTTCTTC,CSALGQGGNEQFF,TRBJ2-1,NA,TRBD1,TRBV20-1
TGCAGTGCTAGTGGAAGGAACGAGCAGTACTTC,CSASGRNEQYF,TRBJ2-7,once,NA,TRBV20-1
TGCAGTGCTAGACAGGGAGAGACTGAAGCTTTCTTT,CSARQGETEAFF,TRBJ1-1,NA,NA,TRBV20-1
TGCAGTGCTAGAGCCCGCGGGGGGGTGGAGGGAAAACTGTTTTTT,CSARARGGVEGKLFF,TRBJ1-4,NA,NA,TRBV20-1
TGCAGTGCTGACCCATTTGATCTAGCGGGAGTATTCCATGAGCAGTTCTTC,CSADPFDLAGVFHEQFF,TRBJ2-1,NA,TRBD2,TRBV20-1
TGTGCCAGTAAAAAAGGACAGGGAGGTCAGCCCCAGCATTTT,CASKKGQGGQPQHF,TRBJ1-5,NA,TRBD1,TRBV19
TGTGCCAGCAGCGACCGCAGCCGCGGGGGGTACTACAATGAGCAGTTCTTC,CASSDRSRGGYYNEQFF,TRBJ2-1,many,TRBD2,TRBV9
TGCGCCAGCAGCTTGAGGAGGGACACCAATTCACCCCTCCACTTT,CASSLRRDTNSPLHF,TRBJ1-6,few,NA,TRBV5-1
TGTGCCAGCAGCCAGGGACTAGCGGGATTGTGGAATGAGCAGTTCTTC,CASSQGLAGLWNEQFF,TRBJ2-1,NA,TRBD2,TRBV7-2
TGTGCCCCTGGGACTAGCGGGGTTTACGAGCAGTACTTC,CAPGTSGVYEQYF,TRBJ2-7,few,TRBD2,TRBV24-1
TGTGCCACCAGTGATCCGACAAAAAGCTCCTACGAGCAGTACTTC,CATSDPTKSSYEQYF,TRBJ2-7,NA,NA,TRBV24-1
TGTGCCAGCAGCTCCGGGGGCTCGGGCGAGCAGTACTTC,CASSSGGSGEQYF,TRBJ2-7,NA,NA,TRBV11-2
TGCAGTACAACCATACAGGGGGCAGGCAATCAGCCCCAGCATTTT,CSTTIQGAGNQPQHF,TRBJ1-5,NA,TRBD1,TRBV20-1
TGTGCCAGCAGCTTGTCCGAGAGCGAGCAGTACTTC,CASSLSESEQYF,TRBJ2-7,NA,NA,TRBV7-2
TGTGCCAGCAGCCTCCTCCGAGAGGACGTGCAGTACTTC,CASSLLREDVQYF,TRBJ2-7,NA,NA,TRBV27
TGTGCCAGTAGTATGAGGGGACCCCCAATGGGCGGGGAGCTGTTTTTT,CASSMRGPPMGGELFF,TRBJ2-2,NA,NA,TRBV19
TGCAGCATGGGGCTTTACAATGAGCAGTTCTTC,CSMGLYNEQFF,TRBJ2-1,NA,NA,TRBV29-1
TGCAGTGCTAGGCAGGGTTTCTACGAGCAGTACTTC,CSARQGFYEQYF,TRBJ2-7,NA,NA,TRBV20-1
TGTGCCAGCAGCTTCAATACAGGAGCACCCCTCCACTTT,CASSFNTGAPLHF,TRBJ1-6,once,NA,TRBV7-3
TGCAGTGCTAGCAGCGGGGGGTCCTACGAGCAGTACTTC,CSASSGGSYEQYF,TRBJ2-7,few,TRBD2,TRBV20-1
TGTGCCAGCAGCTTCCCGGACCACCCCAGAGGGGAGCAGTACTTC,CASSFPDHPRGEQYF,TRBJ2-7,NA,NA,TRBV7-2